The 7 T cell receptor beta chains listed next were all sequenced from one sample in a study of CD8 T cells in ankylosing spondylitis. TCRdb reprocessed the 5' RACE reads with MiXCR, giving one entry per CDR3 protein. Of 25,000 to 35,000 distinct CDR3 sequences listed, roughly 6.8% are singletons. Material: blood, either unsorted or a sorted T cell fraction (not recorded which). These receptors originate from a male donor with ankylosing spondylitis or in good health (not recorded which).

This clonotype was recorded at least ten times. This sequence joins TRBV24-1 and TRBJ2-2; maybe TRBD2 (6 bases). The V gene's germline CDR1 is KGHDR and CDR2 SFDVKD. Trimming shortened V by 8 bases and J by 4 bases, and 13 bases separated the two germline ends. The CDR3 has 14 amino acids. CDR3 nucleotide sequence: TGTGCCACCACGGAGGGAGGCTCCACCGGGGAGCTGTTTTTT. It translates to CATTEGGSTGELFF.

This clonotype was seen repeatedly, ten times or more. The rearrangement uses TRBV5-1 and TRBJ2-3; TRBD2 agrees at 12 bases. From germline, CDR1 is SGHRS and CDR2 YFSETQ. V lost 4 bases, J lost 4 bases, and 10 bases stayed unmatched. There are 17 residues in the CDR3. CDR3 sequence reads: CASSIALAGGIADTQYF. The CDR3 region has the DNA TGCGCCAGCAGCATCGCCCTAGCGGGAGGGATAGCAGATACGCAGTATTTT.

This clonotype was detected many times. The J gene is TRBJ2-2, the V gene TRBV15; the D gene is possibly TRBD2 (5 bases). Between the trimmed V and J ends, which lost 0 bases and 2 bases, there was a span of 16 bases. Germline lookup yields CDR1 LNHNV and CDR2 YYDKDF (reference sequence). The CDR3 totals 18 residues. The CDR3 bases are TGTGCCACCAGCAGAGATAGAGGGTCTTCGATTAACACCGGGGAGCTGTTTTTT. Its protein is CATSRDRGSSINTGELFF.

This clonotype appeared many times. The chain carries TRBV5-1 and TRBJ2-1; 7 bases agree with TRBD1. Losses at the gene ends were 4 bases for V and 7 bases for J; bases not matched to a gene: 5. This CDR3 has 13 residues. Germline values: CDR1 SGHRS, CDR2 YFSETQ. The chain's CDR3 is CASSVDRANEQFF. CDR3 DNA: TGCGCCAGCAGCGTTGACAGGGCTAATGAGCAGTTCTTC.

This chain uses TRBV13 with TRBJ2-5; 12 nucleotides line up with TRBD2. CDR1 is PRHDT and CDR2 is FYEKMQ in the germline V gene (reference sequence). The CDR3 is 15 amino acids. This CDR3 is CSARLAGASQETQYF. In DNA, the CDR3 is TGTTCCGCCCGACTAGCGGGAGCCTCCCAAGAGACCCAGTACTTC.

This clonotype was detected many times. J is TRBJ2-3 and V is TRBV19; D ambiguous. The ends were cut back, 6 bases at V and 3 bases at J, with 16 bases in the middle. The germline gives CDR1 LNHDA, CDR2 SQIVND (reference sequence). The CDR3 sequence is 15 residues long. CDR3 DNA: TGTGCCAGTAGAGGTGACATCTCAGATACAGATACGCAGTATTTT. The encoded protein is CASRGDISDTDTQYF.

This chain links TRBV4-2 with TRBJ2-1, with D perhaps assigned TRBD1 or TRBD2 (5 bases each). The CDR3 sequence is 14 residues long. Germline V lookup: CDR1 LGHNA, CDR2 YNFKEQ. The ends were cut back, 1 base at V and 6 bases at J, with 10 bases in the middle. CDR3 residues: CASSQVEGCNEQFF. DNA of the CDR3: TGTGCCAGCAGCCAAGTCGAGGGGTGCAATGAGCAGTTCTTC.